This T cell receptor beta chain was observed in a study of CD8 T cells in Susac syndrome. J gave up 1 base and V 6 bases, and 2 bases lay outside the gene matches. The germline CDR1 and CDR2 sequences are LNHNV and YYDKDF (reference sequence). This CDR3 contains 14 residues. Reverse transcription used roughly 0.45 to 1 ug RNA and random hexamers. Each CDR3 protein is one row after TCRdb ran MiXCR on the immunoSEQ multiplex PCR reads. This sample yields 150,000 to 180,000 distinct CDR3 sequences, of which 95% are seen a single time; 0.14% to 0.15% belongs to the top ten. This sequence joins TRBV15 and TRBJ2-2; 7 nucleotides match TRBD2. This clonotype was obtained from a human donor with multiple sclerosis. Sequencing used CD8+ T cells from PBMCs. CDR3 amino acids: CATRGGGNTGELFF. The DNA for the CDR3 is TGTGCCACCAGGGGCGGGGGGAACACCGGGGAGCTGTTTTTT.